This T cell receptor beta chain was found in a study of regulatory T cells in long-lasting Graves disease. The study's findings and limits: More public clonotypes were shared by persistent patients (around 2,800) than by new patients (roughly 970). Persistent disease was associated with favored TRBV28 usage and with favored use of TRBJ1-2 and TRBJ2-5.

The table lists this clonotype with a few counts. Its antigen is undetermined. Regarding time point: persistent/refractory GD, antithyroid drugs over 5 years with positive TRAb. The authors made the TCR library using RNA they extracted from PBMCs. Graves' disease diagnosis followed American Thyroid Association guidelines. V trimming: 7 bases; J trimming: 5 bases; junction bases outside the gene matches: 15. The CDR3 consists of 16 residues. In germline, CDR1 is LNHDA, CDR2 SQIVND (reference sequence). Both iRepertoire HTBI primers and Arm-PCR of CDR3 regions were used to build the TCR beta libraries. Source study methods: Identification of gene segments yielded around 64 TRBV and some 14 TRBJ across samples. Each CDR3 protein is one row after TCRdb ran MiXCR on the multiplex PCR reads. For this entry, the V and J calls and clone size follow TCRdb and not the study's own pipeline. Of about 460,000 distinct CDR3 sequences listed, less than 25% are singletons.

The sequence came from a female donor with Graves disease. The V gene is TRBV19, the J gene TRBJ2-3, with 7 bases lining up with TRBD1. The specimen was peripheral blood mononuclear cells (PBMCs), collected when the disease was refractory, from a patient treated with antithyroid drugs. The CDR3 region is CASKRSGTEKGDTQYF. The CDR3 coding sequence is TGTGCCAGTAAAAGATCCGGGACAGAAAAAGGAGATACGCAGTATTTT.